This entry lists 3 T cell receptor beta chains sequenced from one sample in a study of graft-versus-host responses after intestinal transplantation (dated by TCRdb to about 2021). Explained via the paper, the time point label denotes: cells obtained before transplantation from donor or recipient. These TCRs are of unknown antigen specificity. Libraries were made using the immunoSEQ multiplex PCR assay. Imported from immuneACCESS, the table was reduced by TCRdb to in-frame sequences with V and J called. These copies leave out some clones; in studies compared against another copy, an unresolved V gene accounts for under half, and the cause of the remainder is not known. Across this sample there are approximately 63,000 clones, with about 94% seen only once. About 0.4% of the sample is held by the ten biggest clonotypes. The source material was unstimulated CD4+ T cells sorted from spleen or lymph node cells, sampled before transplant. The source of these receptors is a human donor who was the organ donor for an intestinal transplant.

The V and J genes are TRBV9 and TRBJ2-5, with 10 nucleotides matching TRBD2. With V trimmed by 1 base and J by 4 bases, 10 bases remained unmatched. The CDR3 extends over 17 amino acids. Germline CDR1 is SGDLS and CDR2 is YYNGEE. The CDR3 sequence: CASSVRPSGGALETQYF. The CDR3 bases are TGTGCCAGCAGCGTAAGACCCAGCGGGGGGGCCTTAGAGACCCAGTACTTC.

The V call is TRBV25-1, the J call TRBJ2-7; D assignment may be TRBD1 or TRBD2 (6 bases each). This CDR3 has 13 residues. Germline V gene lookup returns CDR1 MGHDK and CDR2 SYGVNS. The germline V and J ends were trimmed by 4 bases and 1 base, with 8 bases remaining between them. CDR3 sequence reads: CASSGGASYEQYF. In nucleotides, the CDR3 is TGTGCCAGCAGTGGGGGGGCATCCTACGAGCAGTACTTC.

The chain is built from TRBV7-8 and TRBJ1-1; D unclear. The CDR3 totals 16 residues. Trimming removed 5 bases from V and 4 bases from J, with 20 bases in between. CDR1 and CDR2 (germline): SGHVS, FQNEAQ. CDR3 in DNA: TGTGCCAGCAGCCACGTCCAGAGGGCTGGGAGCACTGAAGCTTTCTTT. This sequence encodes CASSHVQRAGSTEAFF.